Shown below are 2 T cell receptor beta chains from a single sample sequenced in a study of cytomegalovirus exposure and HLA in healthy donors. Some clones are missing from TCRdb's copy, which holds only in-frame ones; the method was immunoSEQ multiplex PCR. The sample records 75,000 to 90,000 clones, roughly 95% being singletons. The material sequenced was PBMCs. The source is a young man in good health and CMV-seropositive.

For the CDR3, the DNA is TGTGCCAGCATCGTCTCGACTAGCGGGAGACCCCACGAGCAGTACTTC. Protein product: CASIVSTSGRPHEQYF. The V and J genes are TRBV5-4 and TRBJ2-7; TRBD2 agrees at 12 bases. The germline V gene encodes CDR1 SGHNT and CDR2 YYREEE (reference sequence). This CDR3 region has 16 residues. The trim removed 6 bases at V and 5 bases at J, leaving 12 bases unmatched.

The chain recombines TRBV15 with TRBJ2-6; D perhaps matches TRBD2 (6 bases). CDR1 and CDR2 from the germline V gene are LNHNV and YYDKDF (reference sequence). Trimming took 3 bases from V and 3 from J, leaving 15 bases between them. The CDR3 is 17 residues long. The CDR3 DNA reads TGTGCCACCAGCAGGGGCGGGGTCTCGAGTGGGGCCAACGTCCTGACTTTC. This gives the protein CATSRGGVSSGANVLTF.